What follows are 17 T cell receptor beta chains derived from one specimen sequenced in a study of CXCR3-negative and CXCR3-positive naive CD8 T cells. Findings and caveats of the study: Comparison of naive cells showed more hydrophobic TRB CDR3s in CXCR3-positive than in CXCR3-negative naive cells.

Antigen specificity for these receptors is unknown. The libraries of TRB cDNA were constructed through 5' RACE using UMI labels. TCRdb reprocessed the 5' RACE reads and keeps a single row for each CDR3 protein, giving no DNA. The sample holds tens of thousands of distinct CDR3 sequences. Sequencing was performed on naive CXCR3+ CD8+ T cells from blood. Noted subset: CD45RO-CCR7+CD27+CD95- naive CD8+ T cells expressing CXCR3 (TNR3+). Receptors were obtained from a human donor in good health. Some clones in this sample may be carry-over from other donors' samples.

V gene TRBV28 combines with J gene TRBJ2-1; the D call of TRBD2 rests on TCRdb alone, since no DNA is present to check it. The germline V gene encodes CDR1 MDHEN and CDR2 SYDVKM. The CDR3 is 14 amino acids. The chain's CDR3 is CASSGRRAGNEQFF.

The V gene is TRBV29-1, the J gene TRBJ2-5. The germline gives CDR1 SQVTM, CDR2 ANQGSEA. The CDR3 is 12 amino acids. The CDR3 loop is CSVILVQETQYF.

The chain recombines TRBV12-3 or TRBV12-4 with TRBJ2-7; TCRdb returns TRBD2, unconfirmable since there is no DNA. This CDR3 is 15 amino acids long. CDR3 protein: CASSYGTSGYYEQYF.

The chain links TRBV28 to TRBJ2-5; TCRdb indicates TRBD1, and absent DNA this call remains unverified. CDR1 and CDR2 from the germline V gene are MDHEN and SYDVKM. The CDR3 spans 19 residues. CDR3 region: CASSYPFVQGTGSQETQYF. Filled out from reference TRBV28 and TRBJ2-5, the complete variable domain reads DVKVTQSSRYLVKRTGEKVFLECVQDMDHENMFWYRQDPGLGLRLIYFSYDVKMKEKGDIPEGYSVSREKKERFSLILESASTNQTSMYLCASSYPFVQGTGSQETQYFGPGTRLLVL.

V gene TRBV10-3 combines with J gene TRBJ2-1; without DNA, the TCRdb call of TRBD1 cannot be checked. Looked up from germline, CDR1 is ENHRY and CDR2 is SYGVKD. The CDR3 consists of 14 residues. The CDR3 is CAISETDRDNEQFF.

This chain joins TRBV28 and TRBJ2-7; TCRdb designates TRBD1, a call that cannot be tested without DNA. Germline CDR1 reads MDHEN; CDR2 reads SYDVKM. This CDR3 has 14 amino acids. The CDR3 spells CASLASQGDYEQYF.

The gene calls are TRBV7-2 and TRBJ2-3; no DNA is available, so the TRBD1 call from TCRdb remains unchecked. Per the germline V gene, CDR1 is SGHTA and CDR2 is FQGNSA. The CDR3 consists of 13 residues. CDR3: CASSLTGADTQYF.

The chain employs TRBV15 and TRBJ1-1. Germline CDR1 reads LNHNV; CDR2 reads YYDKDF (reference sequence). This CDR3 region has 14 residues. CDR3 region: CATSRDRAGTEAFF.

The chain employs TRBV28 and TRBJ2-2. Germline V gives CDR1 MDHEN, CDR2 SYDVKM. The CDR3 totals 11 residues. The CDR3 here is CVSSFPGELFF.

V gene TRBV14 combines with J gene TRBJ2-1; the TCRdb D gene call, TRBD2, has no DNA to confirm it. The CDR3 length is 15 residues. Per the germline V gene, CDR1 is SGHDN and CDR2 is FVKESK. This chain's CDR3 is CASSLTSGGIHEQFF.

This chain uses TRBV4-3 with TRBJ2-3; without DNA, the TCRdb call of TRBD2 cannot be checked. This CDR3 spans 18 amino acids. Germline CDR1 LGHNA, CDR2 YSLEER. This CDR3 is CASSQDGYERGRTDTQYF.

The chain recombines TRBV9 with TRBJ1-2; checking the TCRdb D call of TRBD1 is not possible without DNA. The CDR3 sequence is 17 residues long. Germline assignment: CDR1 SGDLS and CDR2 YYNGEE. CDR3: CASSVAEVTRGTDGYTF. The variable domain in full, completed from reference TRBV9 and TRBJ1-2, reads DSGVTQTPKHLITATGQRVTLRCSPRSGDLSVYWYQQSLDQGLQFLIQYYNGEERAKGNILERFSAQQFPDLHSELNLSSLELGDSALYFCASSVAEVTRGTDGYTFGSGTRLTVV.

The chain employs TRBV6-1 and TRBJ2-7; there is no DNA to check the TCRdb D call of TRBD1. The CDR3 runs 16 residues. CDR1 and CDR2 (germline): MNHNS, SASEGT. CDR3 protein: CASSEYSRGRIYEQYF.

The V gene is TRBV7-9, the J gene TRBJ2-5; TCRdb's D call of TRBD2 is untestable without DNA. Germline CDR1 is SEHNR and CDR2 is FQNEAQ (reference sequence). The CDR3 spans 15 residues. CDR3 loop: CASHPPSGGLETQYF. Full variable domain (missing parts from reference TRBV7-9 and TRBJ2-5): DTGVSQNPRHKITKRGQNVTFRCDPISEHNRLYWYRQTLGQGPEFLTYFQNEAQLEKSRLLSDRFSAERPKGSFSTLEIQRTEQGDSAMYLCASHPPSGGLETQYFGPGTRLLVL.

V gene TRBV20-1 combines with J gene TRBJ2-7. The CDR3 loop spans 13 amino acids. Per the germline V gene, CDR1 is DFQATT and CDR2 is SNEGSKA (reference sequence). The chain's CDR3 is CSAEPSIAYEQYF.

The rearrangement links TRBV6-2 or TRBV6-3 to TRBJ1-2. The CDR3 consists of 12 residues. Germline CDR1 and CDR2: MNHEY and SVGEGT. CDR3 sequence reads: CASSYGDYGYTF.

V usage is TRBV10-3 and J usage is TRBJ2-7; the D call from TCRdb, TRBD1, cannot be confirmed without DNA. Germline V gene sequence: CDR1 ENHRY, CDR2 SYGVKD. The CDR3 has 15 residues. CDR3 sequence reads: CAISETSGAFYEQYF.